This T cell receptor (beta chain) comes out of a study of cytomegalovirus exposure and HLA in healthy donors. Study results and limitations: Listed as cytomegalovirus-associated were more than 150 TCR beta chains. Later analysis suggested most CMV-associated TCR beta chains were HLA-restricted.

This CDR3 is 16 amino acids long. V lost 6 bases to trimming and J lost 7 bases; unmatched junction nucleotides: 12. Germline CDR1 is SGHVS and CDR2 is FQNEAQ. A remark on this clone: The target antigen is unknown.

This PCR relied on a set of 60 Vbeta primers and 13 Jbeta primers. Only in-frame clones appear in the TCRdb table, and some are missing; sequencing was by immunoSEQ multiplex PCR. The table lists some 160,000 clones, less than 90% of them singletons. The sample was PBMCs. The chain combines TRBV7-8 with TRBJ2-5; 12 nucleotides agree with TRBD1. This receptor was obtained from a male donor in good health and CMV-seropositive. CDR3 sequence (DNA): TGTGCCAGCAGGCCCGGGACAGGGGGCGATCGCCGGACCCAGTACTTC. Translating it yields CASRPGTGGDRRTQYF.